The source of this T cell receptor (beta chain) is a study of T cells in Graves' hyperthyroidism and ophthalmopathy. CDR1 and CDR2 from the germline V gene are PRHDT and FYEKMQ (reference sequence). CDR3 length: 16 amino acids. To note about this clonotype: The junction differs from germline at one of its ends, possibly a read error.

Using RNA transcripts as the source, TCR beta CDR3 regions were amplified. An initial round of RT-PCR targeting the TCR CDR3 relied on the HTBI primer set. A single record per CDR3 protein comes from TCRdb applying MiXCR to the multiplex PCR reads. The sample shows about 200,000 distinct CDR3 sequences, around 18% of them seen only once. Exclusion of a patient resulted from uncontrolled infection, other autoimmune disease, pregnancy or lactation. This clonotype was sampled from a man in his forties with Graves' hyperthyroidism. The V gene is TRBV13, the J gene TRBJ2-1; 14 bases line up with TRBD2. The specimen sequenced was blood. The DNA for the CDR3 is TGCGCCAGCAGCCGGACTAGCGGGGGGCGTGTGGATGAGCAGTTCTTC. Encoded protein: CASSRTSGGRVDEQFF.